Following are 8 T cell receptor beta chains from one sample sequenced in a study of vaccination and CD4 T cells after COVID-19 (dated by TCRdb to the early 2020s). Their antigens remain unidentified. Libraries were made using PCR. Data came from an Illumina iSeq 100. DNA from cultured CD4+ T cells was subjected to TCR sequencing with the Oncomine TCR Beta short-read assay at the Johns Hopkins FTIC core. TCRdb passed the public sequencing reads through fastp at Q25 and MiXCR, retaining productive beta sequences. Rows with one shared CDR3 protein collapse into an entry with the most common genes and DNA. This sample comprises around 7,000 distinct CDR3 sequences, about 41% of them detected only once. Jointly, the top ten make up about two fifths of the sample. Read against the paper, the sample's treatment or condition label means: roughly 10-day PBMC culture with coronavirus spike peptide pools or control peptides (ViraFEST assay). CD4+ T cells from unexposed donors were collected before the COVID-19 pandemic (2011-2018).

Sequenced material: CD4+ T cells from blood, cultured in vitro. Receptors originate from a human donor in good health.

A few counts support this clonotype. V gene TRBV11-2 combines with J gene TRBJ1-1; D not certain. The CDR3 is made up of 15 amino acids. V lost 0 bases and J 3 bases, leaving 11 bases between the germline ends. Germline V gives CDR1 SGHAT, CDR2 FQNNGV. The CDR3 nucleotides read TGTGCCAGCAGCTTAGAAATAGCGGGATACACTGAAGCTTTCTTT. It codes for CASSLEIAGYTEAFF.

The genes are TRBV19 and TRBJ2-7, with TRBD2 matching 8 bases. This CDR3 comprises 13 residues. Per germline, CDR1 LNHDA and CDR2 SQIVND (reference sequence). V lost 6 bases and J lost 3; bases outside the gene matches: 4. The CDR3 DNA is TGTGCCAGTAGGACTGCGGGGGGCTACGAGCAGTACTTC. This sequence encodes CASRTAGGYEQYF.

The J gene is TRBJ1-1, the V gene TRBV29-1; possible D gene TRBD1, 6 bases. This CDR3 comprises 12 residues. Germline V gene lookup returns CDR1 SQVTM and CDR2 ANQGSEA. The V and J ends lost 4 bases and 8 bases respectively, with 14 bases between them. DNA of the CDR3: TGCAGCGTTGGTAAAGGGGGGGTGGAAGCTTTCTTT. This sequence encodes CSVGKGGVEAFF. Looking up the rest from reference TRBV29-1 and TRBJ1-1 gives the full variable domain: SAVISQKPSRDICQRGTSLTIQCQVDSQVTMMFWYRQQPGQSLTLIATANQGSEATYESGFVIDKFPISRPNLTFSTLTVSNMSPEDSSIYLCSVGKGGVEAFFGQGTRLTVV.

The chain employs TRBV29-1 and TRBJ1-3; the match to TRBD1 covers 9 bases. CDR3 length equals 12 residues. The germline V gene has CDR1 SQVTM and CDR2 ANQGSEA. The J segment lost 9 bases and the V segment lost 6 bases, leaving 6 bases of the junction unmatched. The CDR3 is CSVGPGQGTIYF. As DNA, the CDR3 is TGCAGCGTAGGACCGGGACAGGGCACCATATATTTT.

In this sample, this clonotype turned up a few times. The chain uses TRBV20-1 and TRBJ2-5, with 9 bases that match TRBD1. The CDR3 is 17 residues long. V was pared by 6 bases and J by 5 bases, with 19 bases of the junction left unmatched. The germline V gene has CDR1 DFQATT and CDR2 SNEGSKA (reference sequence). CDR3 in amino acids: CSATGILQGALGETQYF. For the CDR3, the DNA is TGCAGTGCGACGGGAATCTTACAGGGGGCTTTAGGGGAGACCCAGTACTTC.

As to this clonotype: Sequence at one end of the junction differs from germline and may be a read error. CDR3 region: CASREDSSGASYSNQPQHF. The CDR3 DNA follows: TGTGCCAGCAGAGAAGACAGTTCCGGCGCCTCCTATAGCAATCAGCCCCAGCATTTT. V and J are TRBV6-1 and TRBJ1-5; D may be TRBD1 (5 bases). The CDR3 consists of 19 residues. CDR1 and CDR2 from the germline V gene are MNHNS and SASEGT.

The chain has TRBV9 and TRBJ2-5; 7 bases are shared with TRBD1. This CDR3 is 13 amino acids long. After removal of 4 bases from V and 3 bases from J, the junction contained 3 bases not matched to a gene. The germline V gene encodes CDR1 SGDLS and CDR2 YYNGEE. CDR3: CASSTTGEETQYF. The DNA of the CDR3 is TGTGCCAGCAGCACTACAGGGGAAGAGACCCAGTACTTC.

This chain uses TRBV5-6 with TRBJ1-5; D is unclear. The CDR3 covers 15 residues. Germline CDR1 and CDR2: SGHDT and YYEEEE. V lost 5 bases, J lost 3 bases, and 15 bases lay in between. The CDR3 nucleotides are TGTGCCAGCAGTCCCGGACCCGGAGCCAATCAGCCCCAGCATTTT. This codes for CASSPGPGANQPQHF. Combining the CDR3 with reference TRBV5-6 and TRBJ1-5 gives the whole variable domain DAGVTQSPTHLIKTRGQQVTLRCSPKSGHDTVSWYQQALGQGPQFIFQYYEEEERQRGNFPDRFSGHQFPNYSSELNVNALLLGDSALYLCASSPGPGANQPQHFGDGTRLSIL.